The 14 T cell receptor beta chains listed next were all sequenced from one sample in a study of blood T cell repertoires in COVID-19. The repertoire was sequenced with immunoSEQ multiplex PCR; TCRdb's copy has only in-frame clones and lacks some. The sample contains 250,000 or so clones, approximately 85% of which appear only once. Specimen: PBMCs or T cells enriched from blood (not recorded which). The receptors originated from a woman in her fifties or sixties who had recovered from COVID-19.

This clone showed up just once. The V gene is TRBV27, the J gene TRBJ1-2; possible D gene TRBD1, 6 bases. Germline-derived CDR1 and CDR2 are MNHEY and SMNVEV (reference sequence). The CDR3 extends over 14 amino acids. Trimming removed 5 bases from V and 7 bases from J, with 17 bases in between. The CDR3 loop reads CASSGGGAPPGYTF. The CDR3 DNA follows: TGTGCCAGCAGTGGTGGGGGGGCTCCCCCTGGCTACACCTTC.

The CDR3 spells CASSSYRGLENTGELFF. Here the CDR3 DNA reads TGCGCCAGCAGCTCTTACAGGGGCCTCGAGAACACCGGGGAGCTGTTTTTT. The rearrangement uses TRBV5-1 and TRBJ2-2; 7 positions agree with TRBD1. J gave up 1 base and V 3 bases, and 9 bases lay outside the gene matches. This CDR3 contains 17 residues. Germline loops: CDR1 SGHRS, CDR2 YFSETQ.

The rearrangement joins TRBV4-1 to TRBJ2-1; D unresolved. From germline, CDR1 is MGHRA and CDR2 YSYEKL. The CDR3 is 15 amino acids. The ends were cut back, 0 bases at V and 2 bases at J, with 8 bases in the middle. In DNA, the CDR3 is TGCGCCAGCAGCCAAGATACATCACCCTACAATGAGCAGTTCTTC. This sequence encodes CASSQDTSPYNEQFF.

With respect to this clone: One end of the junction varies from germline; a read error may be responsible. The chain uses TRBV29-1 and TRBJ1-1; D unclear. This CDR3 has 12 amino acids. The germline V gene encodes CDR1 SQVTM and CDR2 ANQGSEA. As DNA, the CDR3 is TGCAGCGTCGAAGGTATGAACACTGAAGCTTTCTTT. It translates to CSVEGMNTEAFF.

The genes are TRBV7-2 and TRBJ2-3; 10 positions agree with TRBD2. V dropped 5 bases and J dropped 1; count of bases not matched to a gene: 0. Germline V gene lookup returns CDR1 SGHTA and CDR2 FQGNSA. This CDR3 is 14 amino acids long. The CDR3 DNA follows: TGTGCCAGCAGCGGGACTAGCGGCACAGATACGCAGTATTTT. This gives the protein CASSGTSGTDTQYF.

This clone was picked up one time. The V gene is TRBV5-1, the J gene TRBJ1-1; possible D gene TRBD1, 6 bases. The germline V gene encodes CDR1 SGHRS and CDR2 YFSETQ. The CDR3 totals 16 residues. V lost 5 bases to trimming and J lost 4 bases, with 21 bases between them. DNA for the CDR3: TGCGCCAGCAGAGACGGCTCCCAGGGGTTCGGCACTGAAGCTTTCTTT. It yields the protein CASRDGSQGFGTEAFF.

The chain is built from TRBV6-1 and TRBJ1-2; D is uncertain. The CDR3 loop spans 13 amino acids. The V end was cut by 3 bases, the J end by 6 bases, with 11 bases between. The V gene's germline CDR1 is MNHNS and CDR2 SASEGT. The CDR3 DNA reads TGTGCCAGCAGTGATGAGGTATACAATGGCTACACCTTC. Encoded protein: CASSDEVYNGYTF.

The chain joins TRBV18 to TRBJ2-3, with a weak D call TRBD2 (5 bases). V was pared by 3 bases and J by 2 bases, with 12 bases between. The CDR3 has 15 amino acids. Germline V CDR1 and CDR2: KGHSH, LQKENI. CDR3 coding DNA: TGTGCCAGCTCACCTCCGGGAACCTTCACAGATACGCAGTATTTT. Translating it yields CASSPPGTFTDTQYF.

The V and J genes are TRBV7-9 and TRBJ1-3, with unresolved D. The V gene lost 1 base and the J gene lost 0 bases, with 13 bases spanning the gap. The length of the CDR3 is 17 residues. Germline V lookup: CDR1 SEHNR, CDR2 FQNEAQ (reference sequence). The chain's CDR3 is CASSLVLRGASGNTIYF. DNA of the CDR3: TGTGCCAGCAGCTTAGTGTTGCGGGGTGCCTCTGGAAACACCATATATTTT.

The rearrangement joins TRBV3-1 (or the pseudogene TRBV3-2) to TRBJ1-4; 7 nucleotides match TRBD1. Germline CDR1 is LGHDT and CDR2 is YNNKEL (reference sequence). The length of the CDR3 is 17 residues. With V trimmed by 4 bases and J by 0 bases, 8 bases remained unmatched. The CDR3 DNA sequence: TGTGCCAGCAGCCCAAGCTGGGGGACAGCAACTAATGAAAAACTGTTTTTT. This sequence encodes CASSPSWGTATNEKLFF.

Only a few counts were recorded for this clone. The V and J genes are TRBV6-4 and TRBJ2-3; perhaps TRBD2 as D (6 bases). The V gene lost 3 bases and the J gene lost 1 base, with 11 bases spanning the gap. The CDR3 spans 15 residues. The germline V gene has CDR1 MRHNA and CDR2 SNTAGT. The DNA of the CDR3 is TGTGCCAGCAGTGAAATGGCTAGCGGCACAGATACGCAGTATTTT. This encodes CASSEMASGTDTQYF.

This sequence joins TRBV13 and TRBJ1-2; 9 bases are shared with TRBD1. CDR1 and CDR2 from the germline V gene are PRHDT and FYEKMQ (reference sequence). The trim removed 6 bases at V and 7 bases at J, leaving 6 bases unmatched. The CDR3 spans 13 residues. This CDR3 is CASRRTGDRGYTF. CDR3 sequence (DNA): TGTGCCAGCAGAAGGACAGGGGATCGTGGCTACACCTTC.

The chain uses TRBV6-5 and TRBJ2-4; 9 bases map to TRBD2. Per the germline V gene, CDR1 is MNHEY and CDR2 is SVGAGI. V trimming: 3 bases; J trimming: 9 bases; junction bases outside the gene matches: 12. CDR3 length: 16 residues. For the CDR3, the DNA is TGTGCCAGCAGTTATCAAGCGGGGGGTACCCGGGGCATTCAGTACTTC. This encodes CASSYQAGGTRGIQYF.

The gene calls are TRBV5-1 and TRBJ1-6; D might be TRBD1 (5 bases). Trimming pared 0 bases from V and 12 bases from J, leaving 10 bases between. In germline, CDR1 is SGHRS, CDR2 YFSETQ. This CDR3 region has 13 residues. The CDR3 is CASSLDLDRPLHF. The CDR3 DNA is TGCGCCAGCAGCTTGGACCTTGACAGACCCCTCCACTTT.